A selection of T cell receptor beta chains follows, all from one sample in a study of early T cells in non-severe SARS-CoV-2 infection. Using its own MiXCR run on the 5' RACE reads, TCRdb lists one record per CDR3 protein. Of tens of thousands of distinct CDR3 sequences listed, about a tenth were seen once; the top ten hold roughly a sixth. Sequencing used whole blood, obtained at baseline. The receptors shown here come from an adult who was a healthcare worker with PCR-confirmed SARS-CoV-2 infection or an uninfected control (not recorded which). The CDR3 runs from the conserved cysteine through the conserved F or W. Fields, in order: V gene, J gene, clone size, D gene, CDR3 DNA, CDR3 protein. D genes are given only for firm matches. The size entry is marked missing in some rows and otherwise reads once, few, many or a size class.

>TRBV6-5|TRBJ2-1|-|TRBD2
TGTGCCAGCAGTTACGCCGAAGTGAGCGGGAGTCTTGACAATGAGCAGTTCTTC
CASSYAEVSGSLDNEQFF
>TRBV7-9|TRBJ1-1|-|TRBD1
TGTGCCAGCACCCCTAGACAGGGGAGGGCTGAAGCTTTCTTT
CASTPRQGRAEAFF
>TRBV29-1|TRBJ1-1|many|-
TGCAGCGTTGCTTTCGGGGTCCGTGCTGAAGCTTTCTTT
CSVAFGVRAEAFF
>TRBV20-1|TRBJ2-7|many|TRBD1
TGCAGTGCTAGAGATCCCGAACAGGGGGTCCACGAGCAGTACTTC
CSARDPEQGVHEQYF
>TRBV15|TRBJ2-3|few|-
TGTGCCACCAGCAGAGATATCGGGACAGATACGCAGTATTTT
CATSRDIGTDTQYF
>TRBV28|TRBJ1-2|-|-
TGTGCCAGCAGCCCCGCGGCCCCGACAGCTAACTATGGCTACACCTTC
CASSPAAPTANYGYTF
>TRBV7-8|TRBJ1-1|-|-
TGTGCCAGCAGCTTGTATTTTACGAACACTGAAGCTTTCTTT
CASSLYFTNTEAFF
>TRBV6-1|TRBJ2-1|few|-
TGTGCCAGCAGTGAAGCGCTTTCAAGGGCAGACCATGAGCAGTTCTTC
CASSEALSRADHEQFF
>TRBV6-6|TRBJ1-5|-|-
TGTGCCAGCAGTTACTCGGGGGTCCAGCCCCAGCATTTT
CASSYSGVQPQHF
>TRBV12-3/TRBV12-4|TRBJ1-3|-|-
TGTGCCAGCACGCGTAGGGGGATGTCTGGAAACACCATATATTTT
CASTRRGMSGNTIYF
>TRBV4-1|TRBJ2-1|few|TRBD2
TGCGCCAGCAGCCAGTGGGGACTAGCGGGATCCACTACAAACAATGAGCAGTTCTTC
CASSQWGLAGSTTNNEQFF
>TRBV6-6|TRBJ2-4|many|TRBD2
TGTGCCAGCAGTTACCCCGCGGGAGGGGGGGAAAACATTCAGTACTTC
CASSYPAGGGENIQYF
>TRBV29-1|TRBJ1-1|few|-
TGCAGCGTTGAAACCGGGGTCAAAGCTTTCTTT
CSVETGVKAFF
>TRBV7-3|TRBJ1-1|many|-
TGTGCCAGCAGCGCGGCAGAAAACACTGAAGCTTTCTTT
CASSAAENTEAFF
>TRBV7-2|TRBJ1-1|many|TRBD1
TGTGCCAGCAGCCGGGACAGCTTTACTGAAGCTTTCTTT
CASSRDSFTEAFF
>TRBV11-2|TRBJ1-3|few|-
TGTGCCAGCACCCTCTCTGGAAACACCATATATTTT
CASTLSGNTIYF
>TRBV29-1|TRBJ2-5|many|-
TGCAGCGTTGAAGATGGAGAGACCCAGTACTTC
CSVEDGETQYF
>TRBV21-1|TRBJ1-4|few|-
TGTGCCAGCAGCTCTGAAGGTGGGGGGCCTAATGAAAAACTGTTTTTT
CASSSEGGGPNEKLFF
>TRBV6-5|TRBJ1-2|few|TRBD1
TGTGCCAGCAGTTCCCCGGCAGGGGGATATGGCTACACCTTC
CASSSPAGGYGYTF
>TRBV20-1|TRBJ1-2|many|-
TGCAGTGCTAGGAAAGAAGGCGACTATGGCTACACCTTC
CSARKEGDYGYTF
>TRBV5-1|TRBJ2-7|-|-
TGCGCCAGCAGCCCCGACGGGACATCCATCTACGAGCAGTACTTC
CASSPDGTSIYEQYF
>TRBV5-1|TRBJ1-6|many|-
TGCGCCAGCAGCCCCTCGCAGGGAAGAGGCTCCTATAATTCACCCCTCCACTTT
CASSPSQGRGSYNSPLHF
>TRBV2|TRBJ1-1|once|TRBD1
TGTGCCAGCCAATCGGGACAGCTGAACACTGAAGCTTTCTTT
CASQSGQLNTEAFF
>TRBV7-9|TRBJ2-7|-|-
TGTGCCACCCAGACCGTTACCTACGAGCAGTACTTC
CATQTVTYEQYF
>TRBV12-3/TRBV12-4|TRBJ1-5|few|-
TGTGCCAGCAGTATTCCTGGGAGCAATCAGCCCCAGCATTTT
CASSIPGSNQPQHF
>TRBV7-2|TRBJ1-1|few|TRBD1
TGTGCCAGCACCCCAGGGGGGAGCGCCACTGAAGCTTTCTTT
CASTPGGSATEAFF
>TRBV19|TRBJ2-1|few|TRBD1
TGTGCCAGTAAAGATCAGGACAGGGGTTACAATGAGCAGTTCTTC
CASKDQDRGYNEQFF
>TRBV5-1|TRBJ1-1|many|TRBD1
TGCGCCAGCAGCTTGGCCGGACAGGGCTGGACTGAAGCTTTCTTT
CASSLAGQGWTEAFF
>TRBV7-6|TRBJ2-7|once|-
TGTGCCAGCAGCTTAGGGGCGGCCAGGGCGTTAAATGAGCAGTACTTC
CASSLGAARALNEQYF
>TRBV12-3/TRBV12-4|TRBJ2-5|-|-
TGTGCCAGCAGTTTAAGGGAAGAGACCCAGTACTTC
CASSLREETQYF
>TRBV5-1|TRBJ1-1|-|TRBD1
TGCGCCAGCAGCTTGGAGGACAGGGCAACTGAAGCTTTCTTT
CASSLEDRATEAFF
>TRBV5-1|TRBJ2-1|many|TRBD1
TGCGCCAGCAGCTTGCGGACAGGGAGTACGCAGGAGCAGTTCTTC
CASSLRTGSTQEQFF
>TRBV5-1|TRBJ2-7|few|TRBD1
TGCGCCAGCAGCAATAGACAGGGGACGCTCGAGCAGTACTTC
CASSNRQGTLEQYF
>TRBV7-2|TRBJ2-7|many|-
TGTGCCAGCAGCGGGAGGGGGGGACAGACCTACGAGCAGTACTTC
CASSGRGGQTYEQYF
>TRBV3-1|TRBJ1-1|few|-
TGTGCCAGCAGCCAGGGAGGGGGCACTGAAGCTTTCTTT
CASSQGGGTEAFF
>TRBV2|TRBJ1-6|many|-
TGTGCCAGCAGTGGCACAGGGCCAATTTCACCCCTCCACTTT
CASSGTGPISPLHF
>TRBV4-1|TRBJ2-2|few|-
TGCGCCAGCAGCCAAGATCCCGGGGTCACCGGGGAGCTGTTTTTT
CASSQDPGVTGELFF
>TRBV7-9|TRBJ2-3|many|-
TGTGCCAGCAGCTTAGATGCACGCACAGATACGCAGTATTTT
CASSLDARTDTQYF
>TRBV6-6|TRBJ2-2|many|-
TGTGCCAGCACCCGGAGGACCGGGAACACCGGGGAGCTGTTTTTT
CASTRRTGNTGELFF
>TRBV28|TRBJ1-5|many|-
TGTGCCAGCGGAAGGACCCTCCTAAGGCAGCCCCAGCATTTT
CASGRTLLRQPQHF
>TRBV7-8|TRBJ2-1|-|-
TGTGCCAGCAGGAGAACTATGCCCTCCTACAATGAGCAGTTCTTC
CASRRTMPSYNEQFF
>TRBV28|TRBJ1-5|-|-
TGTGCCAGCAGTCTTGGTTTGGGACGGCCACAGCCCCAGCATTTT
CASSLGLGRPQPQHF
>TRBV7-9|TRBJ2-4|few|-
TGTGCCAGCAGCTTAGGTGCTGGATTGGCCAAAAACATTCAGTACTTC
CASSLGAGLAKNIQYF
>TRBV28|TRBJ2-5|few|-
TGTGCCAGCAGTTTAGGGGCAAGCATGACCCAGTACTTC
CASSLGASMTQYF
>TRBV29-1|TRBJ2-7|many|TRBD1
TGCAGCGTGAGAGGACAGGCCCAGTACGAGCAGTACTTC
CSVRGQAQYEQYF
>TRBV7-3|TRBJ1-1|-|TRBD1
TGTGCCAGCAGCCGACAGGGATTTACTGAAGCTTTCTTT
CASSRQGFTEAFF
>TRBV4-1|TRBJ2-1|many|TRBD2
TGCGCCAGCAGCCAAGATCGTAGGGCTAGCGGGAGCTCCTACAATGAGCAGTTCTTC
CASSQDRRASGSSYNEQFF
>TRBV18|TRBJ1-1|-|-
TGTGCCAGCTCCAATAACCCGAACACTGAAGCTTTCTTT
CASSNNPNTEAFF
>TRBV6-2/TRBV6-3|TRBJ2-1|few|-
TGTGCCACACTCTCAGGGACGGCAAGAAATGAGCAGTTCTTC
CATLSGTARNEQFF